The 22 T cell receptor beta chains below come from one sample, sequenced in a study of graft-versus-host responses after intestinal transplantation. No antigen has been assigned to these receptors. Clones were read by immunoSEQ multiplex PCR, and TCRdb kept only the in-frame ones, dropping some. Of about 51,000 clones listed, around 92% are singletons. Material: unstimulated CD4+ T cells sorted from spleen or lymph node cells, obtained before transplant. The receptors shown here come from a human donor who was the organ donor for an intestinal transplant.

The V gene is TRBV4-2, the J gene TRBJ1-4; 10 bases are a match to TRBD1. Germline CDR1 reads LGHNA; CDR2 reads YNFKEQ. The V gene end was trimmed by 0 bases and the J gene end by 5 bases; junction bases not matched to a gene: 0. The CDR3 consists of 15 residues. The CDR3 sequence is CASSQEGQGNEKLFF. The CDR3 bases are TGTGCCAGCAGCCAAGAGGGACAGGGGAATGAAAAACTGTTTTTT.

Worth noting for this clone: At one end, the junction sequence differs from germline, possibly due to a read error. J is TRBJ2-2 and V is TRBV29-1; 7 bases agree with TRBD2. The CDR3 runs to 15 residues. The V gene's germline CDR1 is SQVTM and CDR2 ANQGSEA. The CDR3 sequence: CSGLSRGGNAGELFF. The CDR3 nucleotides are TGCAGCGGGCTTAGTAGGGGAGGGAACGCCGGGGAGCTGTTTTTT.

The V gene is TRBV7-9, the J gene TRBJ1-1, with D uncertain. The CDR3 has 15 amino acids. The V end was cut by 2 bases, the J end by 4 bases, with 14 bases between. The V gene's germline CDR1 is SEHNR and CDR2 FQNEAQ (reference sequence). The CDR3 here is CASSLLSMAGTEAFF. The CDR3 nucleotides read TGTGCCAGCAGCTTATTGTCTATGGCGGGCACTGAAGCTTTCTTT.

This clone appeared a few times. This chain joins TRBV25-1 and TRBJ1-2; D call uncertain. The CDR3 is 14 residues long. CDR1 and CDR2 (germline): MGHDK, SYGVNS. Trimming cost V 1 base and J 1 base, with 7 bases left between them. The CDR3 DNA is TGTGCCAGCAGTGAATTCGGGAGTAACTATGGCTACACCTTC. It encodes CASSEFGSNYGYTF.

This clone was seen only once. The V and J genes are TRBV5-1 and TRBJ2-3; 7 bases match TRBD2. V was clipped by 2 bases and J by 3 bases; unmatched bases: 9. The CDR3 runs 16 residues. The V gene's germline CDR1 is SGHRS and CDR2 YFSETQ. The chain's CDR3 is CASSFRAGVVTDTQYF. CDR3 sequence (DNA): TGCGCCAGCAGCTTTAGGGCGGGAGTAGTGACAGATACGCAGTATTTT.

V gene TRBV11-2 combines with J gene TRBJ2-7; 8 bases align to TRBD1. CDR1 and CDR2 from the germline V gene are SGHAT and FQNNGV. V trimming: 1 base; J trimming: 0 bases; junction bases outside the gene matches: 2. There are 15 residues in the CDR3. CDR3 nucleotide sequence: TGTGCCAGCAGCTTAGGGGACAGGTCCTCCTACGAGCAGTACTTC. Its protein product is CASSLGDRSSYEQYF.

In DNA form, the CDR3 reads TGTGCCAGCAGCATAACAGGGGGTATTGAAGCTTTCTTT. Protein sequence: CASSITGGIEAFF. This chain connects TRBV11-2 to TRBJ1-1; 8 bases map to TRBD1. The J segment lost 7 bases and the V segment lost 5 bases, leaving 6 bases of the junction unmatched. Germline V gene sequence: CDR1 SGHAT, CDR2 FQNNGV. CDR3 size: 13 residues.

The V and J genes are TRBV6-1 and TRBJ2-5; D possibly corresponds to TRBD2 (6 bases). Germline CDR1 and CDR2: MNHNS and SASEGT. The CDR3 has 15 residues. V gave up 1 base and J gave up 9 bases, with 18 bases separating them. The CDR3 sequence: CASSEGAPGWGAQYF. The CDR3 coding sequence is TGTGCCAGCAGTGAAGGGGCTCCGGGTTGGGGGGCCCAGTACTTC.

The chain links TRBV15 to TRBJ1-5, with a tentative D call TRBD1 (6 bases). The germline gives CDR1 LNHNV, CDR2 YYDKDF (reference sequence). V was cut by 1 base and J by 2 bases, with 12 bases left in between. The CDR3 contains 16 residues. This chain's CDR3 is CATSRGRGDGNQPQHF. CDR3 nucleotide sequence: TGTGCCACCAGCAGAGGCAGGGGAGACGGCAATCAGCCCCAGCATTTT.

This chain links TRBV25-1 with TRBJ2-7, with 9 bases that match TRBD1. CDR1 MGHDK and CDR2 SYGVNS come from the germline V gene. CDR3 length: 15 amino acids. V gave up 5 bases and J gave up 3 bases; unmatched junction bases: 8. The CDR3 spells CASSRPGTGNYEQYF. The CDR3 DNA sequence: TGTGCCAGCAGTCGACCCGGGACAGGGAACTACGAGCAGTACTTC.

The genes are TRBV28 and TRBJ1-1; D gene uncertain. V was shortened by 3 bases and J by 1 base, with 15 bases between the two germline ends. The germline V gene encodes CDR1 MDHEN and CDR2 SYDVKM. The CDR3 is 16 amino acids. The CDR3 nucleotides read TGTGCCAGCAGTTTCCCCTTCAGAGGTCAGAACACTGAAGCTTTCTTT. Translating gives CASSFPFRGQNTEAFF. The whole variable domain, filled in from reference TRBV28 and TRBJ1-1, reads DVKVTQSSRYLVKRTGEKVFLECVQDMDHENMFWYRQDPGLGLRLIYFSYDVKMKEKGDIPEGYSVSREKKERFSLILESASTNQTSMYLCASSFPFRGQNTEAFFGQGTRLTVV.

The chain links TRBV19 to TRBJ2-1, with 13 nucleotides matching TRBD2. The CDR3 loop spans 17 amino acids. Trimming took 5 bases from V and 0 from J; bases not matched to a gene: 4. CDR1 is LNHDA, CDR2 SQIVND, per germline (reference sequence). Here the CDR3 reads CASSEGLAGNSYNEQFF. CDR3 nucleotide sequence: TGTGCCAGTAGTGAGGGACTAGCGGGGAACTCCTACAATGAGCAGTTCTTC.

CDR3 nucleotide sequence: TGTGCCAGCAGTTTCGACAGGGGAGTATGGGAAAAACTGTTTTTT. Translating gives CASSFDRGVWEKLFF. The rearrangement links TRBV2 to TRBJ1-4, with TRBD1 identical over 8 bases. Germline V gives CDR1 SNHLY, CDR2 FYNNEI. J lost 8 bases, V lost 5 bases, and 10 bases had no gene match. The CDR3 is 15 residues long. The whole variable domain, filled in from reference TRBV2 and TRBJ1-4, reads EPEVTQTPSHQVTQMGQEVILRCVPISNHLYFYWYRQILGQKVEFLVSFYNNEISEKSEIFDDQFSVERPDGSNFTLKIRSTKLEDSAMYFCASSFDRGVWEKLFFGSGTQLSVL.

This clone was observed a single time. The CDR3 DNA reads TGTGCCAGCAGAAAAGCCCTGCCCGGGACAGCGAACACTGAAGCTTTCTTT. The encoded protein is CASRKALPGTANTEAFF. The V and J genes are TRBV25-1 and TRBJ1-1; 7 nucleotides line up with TRBD1. Germline V gene lookup returns CDR1 MGHDK and CDR2 SYGVNS. The CDR3 spans 17 residues. V dropped 6 bases and J dropped 1; count of bases not matched to a gene: 14. The whole variable domain, remainder taken from reference TRBV25-1 and TRBJ1-1, is EADIYQTPRYLVIGTGKKITLECSQTMGHDKMYWYQQDPGMELHLIHYSYGVNSTEKGDLSSESTVSRIRTEHFPLTLESARPSHTSQYLCASRKALPGTANTEAFFGQGTRLTVV.

This clone was seen just once. The chain recombines TRBV28 with TRBJ2-1; D call uncertain. The germline CDR1 and CDR2 sequences are MDHEN and SYDVKM. The V end was cut by 7 bases, the J end by 0 bases, with 10 bases between. This CDR3 is 14 amino acids long. In DNA, the CDR3 is TGTGCCAGCAACGTAGTGAGCTCCTACAATGAGCAGTTCTTC. Translation: CASNVVSSYNEQFF.

The chain recombines TRBV10-3 with TRBJ2-5, with 8 bases that match TRBD2. The DNA end is more similar to TRBJ2-7, so the J call may be wrong. Per germline, CDR1 ENHRY and CDR2 SYGVKD. The CDR3 sequence is 13 residues long. Here the CDR3 DNA reads TGTGCCATCAGACGGGCGGGGGGCTACGAGCAGTACTTC. It specifies CAIRRAGGYEQYF.

The gene calls are TRBV5-6 and TRBJ2-7; 8 nucleotides align to TRBD1. CDR1 and CDR2 from the germline V gene are SGHDT and YYEEEE. The CDR3 runs 14 residues. V trimming: 0 bases; J trimming: 4 bases; junction bases outside the gene matches: 3. CDR3 sequence: CASSLVQGAYEQYF. CDR3 bases: TGTGCCAGCAGCTTGGTTCAGGGGGCGTACGAGCAGTACTTC.

J is TRBJ1-3 and V is TRBV21-1; the table names TRBD1, a call not compared with the DNA. TRBV21-1 is flagged as a pseudogene. The CDR3 loop spans 15 amino acids. As DNA, the CDR3 is TGTGCCAGCAGCAAAGAACAGATCTCTGGAAACACCATATATTTT. It is translated as CASSKEQISGNTIYF.

The rearrangement joins TRBV28 to TRBJ2-7; possible D gene TRBD2, 6 bases. Trimming took off 3 bases at V and 4 bases at J, with 16 bases between the two ends. Germline V gene data show CDR1 as MDHEN and CDR2 as SYDVKM. The CDR3 extends over 15 amino acids. CDR3 sequence reads: CASSLGKRVRYEQYF. In DNA, the CDR3 is TGTGCCAGCAGTTTGGGTAAGCGGGTTCGGTACGAGCAGTACTTC.

V usage is TRBV18 and J usage is TRBJ2-7, with a tentative D call TRBD1 (5 bases). Germline values: CDR1 KGHSH, CDR2 LQKENI. This CDR3 is 15 amino acids long. V lost 3 bases and J 0 bases, leaving 12 bases between the germline ends. The CDR3: CASSPSDSSSYEQYF. CDR3 DNA: TGTGCCAGCTCACCTTCCGACAGTTCCTCCTACGAGCAGTACTTC.

This sequence joins TRBV18 and TRBJ2-3, with 10 bases fitting TRBD2. This CDR3 comprises 19 residues. Germline CDR1 is KGHSH and CDR2 is LQKENI. Unmatched junction bases numbered 13, after V lost 3 bases and J lost 1 base. CDR3 region: CASSPLPSGLAGGTDTQYF. In DNA form, the CDR3 reads TGTGCCAGCTCACCTTTACCGTCCGGTCTAGCGGGGGGCACAGATACGCAGTATTTT.

This clone was seen only once. The chain couples TRBV5-1 to TRBJ2-2; 8 nucleotides align to TRBD1. CDR3 length: 16 residues. Germline CDR1 and CDR2: SGHRS and YFSETQ. V was pared by 4 bases and J by 2 bases, with 7 bases of the junction left unmatched. CDR3 region: CASSDTDRGNTGELFF. CDR3 nucleotides: TGCGCCAGCAGCGATACCGACAGGGGAAACACCGGGGAGCTGTTTTTT.